This TCR beta chain was sequenced in a study of OX40 agonist ivuxolimab in advanced cancers. Study background: Patient treatment consisted of intravenous ivuxolimab administration every 2 weeks at 0.01 to 10 mg/kg. About 42% of patients had received prior checkpoint inhibitor therapy. Whole-study results and caveats: Relatively little clonal expansion, among the lowest observed, appeared in partial responders at 0.1-3.0 mg/kg.

The timepoints at which blood was sampled were baseline, cycle 4 day 1, and cycle 7 day 1. Sequencing was performed with immunoSEQ multiplex PCR; in TCRdb, only in-frame clones are kept and a portion is missing. This table has tens of thousands of clones, about nine tenths appearing once. Worth noting for this clone: No antigen is known for it.

Germline CDR1 GTSNPN, CDR2 SVGIG (reference sequence). V lost 2 bases, J lost 5 bases, and 6 bases stayed unmatched. The CDR3 extends over 14 amino acids. Sequenced here: CD4+ or CD8+ T cells sorted from blood, sampled in a trial of the OX40 agonist ivuxolimab. The receptor was derived from an adult with an advanced solid tumor such as melanoma, head and neck, liver or kidney cancer. V is TRBV30 and J is TRBJ2-3, with 8 bases identical to TRBD2. CDR3 in DNA: TGTGCCTGGAGTAGGCTAGCGGGCATAGATACGCAGTATTTT. Amino acids: CAWSRLAGIDTQYF.